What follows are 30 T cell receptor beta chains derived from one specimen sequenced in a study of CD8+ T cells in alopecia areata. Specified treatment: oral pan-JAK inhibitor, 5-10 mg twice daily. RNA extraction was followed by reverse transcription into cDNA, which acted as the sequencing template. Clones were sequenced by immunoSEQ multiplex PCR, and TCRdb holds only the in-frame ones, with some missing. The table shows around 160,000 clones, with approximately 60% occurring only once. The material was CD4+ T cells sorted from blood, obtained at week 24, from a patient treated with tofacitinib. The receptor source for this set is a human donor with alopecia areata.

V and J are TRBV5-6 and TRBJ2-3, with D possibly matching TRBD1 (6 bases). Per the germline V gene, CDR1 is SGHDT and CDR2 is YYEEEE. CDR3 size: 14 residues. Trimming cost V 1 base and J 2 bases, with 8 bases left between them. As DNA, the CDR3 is TGTGCCAGCAGCTTGAACAGGGCCACAGATACGCAGTATTTT. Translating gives CASSLNRATDTQYF.

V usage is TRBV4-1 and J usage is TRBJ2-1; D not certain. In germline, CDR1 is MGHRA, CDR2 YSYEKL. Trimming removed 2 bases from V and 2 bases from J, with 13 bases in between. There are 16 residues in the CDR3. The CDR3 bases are TGCGCCAGCAGCCAACCCAGGCGTTCTCCCTACAATGAGCAGTTCTTC. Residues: CASSQPRRSPYNEQFF.

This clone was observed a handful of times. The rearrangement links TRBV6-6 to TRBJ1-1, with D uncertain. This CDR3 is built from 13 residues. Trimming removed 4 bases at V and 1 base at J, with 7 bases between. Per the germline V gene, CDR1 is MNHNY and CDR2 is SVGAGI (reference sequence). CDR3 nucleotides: TGTGCCAGCAGTTTCGATCCGAACACTGAAGCTTTCTTT. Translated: CASSFDPNTEAFF.

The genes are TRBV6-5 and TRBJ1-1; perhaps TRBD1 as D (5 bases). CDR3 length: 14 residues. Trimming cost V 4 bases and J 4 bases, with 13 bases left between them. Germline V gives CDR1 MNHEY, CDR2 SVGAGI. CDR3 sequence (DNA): TGTGCCAGCAGTTTACATGACAGCGCCACTGAAGCTTTCTTT. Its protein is CASSLHDSATEAFF.

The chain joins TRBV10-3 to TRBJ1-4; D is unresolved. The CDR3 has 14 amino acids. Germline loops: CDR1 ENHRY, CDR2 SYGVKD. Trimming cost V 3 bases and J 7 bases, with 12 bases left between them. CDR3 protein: CAISDKVLGEKLFF. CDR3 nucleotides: TGTGCCATCAGTGATAAGGTTTTGGGTGAAAAACTGTTTTTT.

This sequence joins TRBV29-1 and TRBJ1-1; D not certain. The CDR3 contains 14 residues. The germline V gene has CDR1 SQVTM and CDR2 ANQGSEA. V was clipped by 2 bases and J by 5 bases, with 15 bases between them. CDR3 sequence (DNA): TGCAGCGTTGAAAAGCCTACGTCGGGAACTGAAGCTTTCTTT. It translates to CSVEKPTSGTEAFF. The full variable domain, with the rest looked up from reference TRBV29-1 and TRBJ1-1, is SAVISQKPSRDICQRGTSLTIQCQVDSQVTMMFWYRQQPGQSLTLIATANQGSEATYESGFVIDKFPISRPNLTFSTLTVSNMSPEDSSIYLCSVEKPTSGTEAFFGQGTRLTVV.

In DNA, the CDR3 is TGCGCCAGCAGCTTGACAGAAGAGCAGTTCTTC. It yields the protein CASSLTEEQFF. The genes are TRBV5-1 and TRBJ2-1; D is unclear. The CDR3 extends over 11 amino acids. Trimming left V 1 base short and J 10 bases short, with 6 bases between. Germline V CDR1 and CDR2: SGHRS, YFSETQ.

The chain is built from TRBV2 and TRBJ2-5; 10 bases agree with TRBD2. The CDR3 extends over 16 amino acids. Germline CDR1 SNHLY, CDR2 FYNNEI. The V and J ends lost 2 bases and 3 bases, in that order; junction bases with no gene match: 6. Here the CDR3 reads CASSEWASGGKETQYF. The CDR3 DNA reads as TGTGCCAGCAGTGAATGGGCTAGCGGGGGTAAAGAGACCCAGTACTTC.

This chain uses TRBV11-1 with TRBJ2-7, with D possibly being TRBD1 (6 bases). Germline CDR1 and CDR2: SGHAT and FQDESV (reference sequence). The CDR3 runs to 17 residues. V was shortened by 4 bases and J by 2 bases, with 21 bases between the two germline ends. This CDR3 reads CASSSNPNRVVTYEQYF. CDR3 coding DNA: TGTGCCAGCAGCTCAAATCCGAACAGGGTAGTCACCTACGAGCAGTACTTC.

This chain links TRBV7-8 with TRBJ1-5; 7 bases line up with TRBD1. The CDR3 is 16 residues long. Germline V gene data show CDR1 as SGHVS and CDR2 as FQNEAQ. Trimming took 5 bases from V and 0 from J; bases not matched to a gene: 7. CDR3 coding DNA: TGTGCCAGCAGCACATCAGGGGGTTATAGCAATCAGCCCCAGCATTTT. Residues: CASSTSGGYSNQPQHF.

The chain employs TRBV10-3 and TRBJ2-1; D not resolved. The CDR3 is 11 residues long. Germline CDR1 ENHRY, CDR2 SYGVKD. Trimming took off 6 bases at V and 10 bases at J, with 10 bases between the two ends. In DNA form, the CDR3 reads TGTGCCATCAGCCGTCTAGAAGAGCAGTTCTTC. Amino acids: CAISRLEEQFF.

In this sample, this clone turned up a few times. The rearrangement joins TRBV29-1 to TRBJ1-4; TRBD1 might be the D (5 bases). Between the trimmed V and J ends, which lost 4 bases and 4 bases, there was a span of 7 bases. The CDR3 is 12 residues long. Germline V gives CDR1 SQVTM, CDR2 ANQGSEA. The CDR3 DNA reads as TGCAGCGTTGGACAGCTTAATGAAAAACTGTTTTTT. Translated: CSVGQLNEKLFF.

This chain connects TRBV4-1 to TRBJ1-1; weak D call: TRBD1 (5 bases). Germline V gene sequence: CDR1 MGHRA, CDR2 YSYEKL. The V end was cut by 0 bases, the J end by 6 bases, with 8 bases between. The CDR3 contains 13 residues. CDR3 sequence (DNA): TGCGCCAGCAGCCAAGACAGGGTGGCTGAAGCTTTCTTT. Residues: CASSQDRVAEAFF.

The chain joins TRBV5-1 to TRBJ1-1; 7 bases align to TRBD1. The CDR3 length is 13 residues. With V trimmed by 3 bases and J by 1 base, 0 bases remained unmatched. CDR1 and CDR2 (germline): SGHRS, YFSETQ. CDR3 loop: CASSWDRNTEAFF. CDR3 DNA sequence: TGCGCCAGCAGCTGGGACAGGAACACTGAAGCTTTCTTT. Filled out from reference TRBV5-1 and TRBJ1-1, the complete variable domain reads KAGVTQTPRYLIKTRGQQVTLSCSPISGHRSVSWYQQTPGQGLQFLFEYFSETQRNKGNFPGRFSGRQFSNSRSEMNVSTLELGDSALYLCASSWDRNTEAFFGQGTRLTVV.

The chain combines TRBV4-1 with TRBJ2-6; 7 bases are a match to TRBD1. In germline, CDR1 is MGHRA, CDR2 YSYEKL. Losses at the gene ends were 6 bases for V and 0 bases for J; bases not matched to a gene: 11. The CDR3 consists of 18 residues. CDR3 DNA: TGCGCCAGCAGTCTGCAAGGGGGCAGCCTCTCTGGGGCCAACGTCCTGACTTTC. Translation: CASSLQGGSLSGANVLTF.

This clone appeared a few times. The CDR3 region has the DNA TGCAGCGTTGAAGGCCAGGCTGGGGAGACCCAGTACTTC. This gives the protein CSVEGQAGETQYF. This rearrangement joins TRBV29-1 to TRBJ2-5; D is unclear. V lost 1 base and J 5 bases, leaving 11 bases between the germline ends. Germline-derived CDR1 and CDR2 are SQVTM and ANQGSEA. The CDR3 extends over 13 amino acids.

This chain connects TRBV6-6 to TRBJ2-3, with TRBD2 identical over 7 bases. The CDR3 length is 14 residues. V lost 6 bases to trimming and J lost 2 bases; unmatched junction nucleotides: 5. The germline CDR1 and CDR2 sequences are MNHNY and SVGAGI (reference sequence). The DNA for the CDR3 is TGTGCCAGCAGACGCGGGACTAACACAGATACGCAGTATTTT. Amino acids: CASRRGTNTDTQYF.

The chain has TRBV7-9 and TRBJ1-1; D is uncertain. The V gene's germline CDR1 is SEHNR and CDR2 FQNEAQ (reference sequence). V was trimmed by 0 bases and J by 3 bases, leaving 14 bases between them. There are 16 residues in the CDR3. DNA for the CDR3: TGTGCCAGCAGCTTAGCCCTTGCGTCCGCAGACACTGAAGCTTTCTTT. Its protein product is CASSLALASADTEAFF. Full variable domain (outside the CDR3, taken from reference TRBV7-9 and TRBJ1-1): DTGVSQNPRHKITKRGQNVTFRCDPISEHNRLYWYRQTLGQGPEFLTYFQNEAQLEKSRLLSDRFSAERPKGSFSTLEIQRTEQGDSAMYLCASSLALASADTEAFFGQGTRLTVV.

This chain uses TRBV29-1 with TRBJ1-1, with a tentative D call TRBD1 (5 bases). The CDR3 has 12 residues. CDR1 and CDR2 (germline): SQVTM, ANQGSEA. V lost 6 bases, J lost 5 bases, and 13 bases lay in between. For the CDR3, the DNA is TGCAGCGTGGGGGGAGGTTATACTGAAGCTTTCTTT. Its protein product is CSVGGGYTEAFF. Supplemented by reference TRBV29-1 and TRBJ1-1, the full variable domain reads SAVISQKPSRDICQRGTSLTIQCQVDSQVTMMFWYRQQPGQSLTLIATANQGSEATYESGFVIDKFPISRPNLTFSTLTVSNMSPEDSSIYLCSVGGGYTEAFFGQGTRLTVV.

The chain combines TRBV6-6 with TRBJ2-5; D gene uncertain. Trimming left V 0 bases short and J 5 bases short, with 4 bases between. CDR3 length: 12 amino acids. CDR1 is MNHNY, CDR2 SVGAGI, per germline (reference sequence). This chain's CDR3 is CASSYSMETQYF. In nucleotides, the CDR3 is TGTGCCAGCAGTTACTCAATGGAGACCCAGTACTTC.

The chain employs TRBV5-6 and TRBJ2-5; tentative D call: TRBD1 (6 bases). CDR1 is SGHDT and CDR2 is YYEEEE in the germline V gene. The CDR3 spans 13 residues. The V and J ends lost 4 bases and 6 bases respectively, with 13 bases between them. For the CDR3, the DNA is TGTGCCAGCAGCCGGACAGTCGGCAAGACCCAGTACTTC. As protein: CASSRTVGKTQYF.

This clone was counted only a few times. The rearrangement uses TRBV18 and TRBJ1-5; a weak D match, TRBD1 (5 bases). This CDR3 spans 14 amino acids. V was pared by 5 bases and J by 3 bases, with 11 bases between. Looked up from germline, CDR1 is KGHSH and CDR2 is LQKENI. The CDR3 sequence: CASSKGDLNQPQHF. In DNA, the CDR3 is TGTGCCAGCTCAAAAGGGGACCTCAATCAGCCCCAGCATTTT.

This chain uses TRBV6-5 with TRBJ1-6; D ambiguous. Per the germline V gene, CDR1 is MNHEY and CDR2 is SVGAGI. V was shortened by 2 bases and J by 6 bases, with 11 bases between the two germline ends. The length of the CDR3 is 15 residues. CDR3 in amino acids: CASSYMGITNSPLHF. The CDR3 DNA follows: TGTGCCAGCAGTTACATGGGGATTACTAATTCACCCCTCCACTTT.

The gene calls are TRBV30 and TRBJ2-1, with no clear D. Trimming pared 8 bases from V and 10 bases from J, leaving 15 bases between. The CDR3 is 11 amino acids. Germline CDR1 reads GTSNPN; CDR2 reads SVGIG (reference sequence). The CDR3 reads CARGLVGEQFF. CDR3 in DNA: TGTGCCCGTGGTCTGGTAGGGGAGCAGTTCTTC.

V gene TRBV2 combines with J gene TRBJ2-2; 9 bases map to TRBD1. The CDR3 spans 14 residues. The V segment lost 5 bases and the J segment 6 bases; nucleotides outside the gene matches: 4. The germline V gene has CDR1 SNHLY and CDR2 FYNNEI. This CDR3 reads CASSRQGVPGELFF. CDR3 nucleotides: TGTGCCAGCAGTCGACAGGGGGTTCCCGGGGAGCTGTTTTTT.

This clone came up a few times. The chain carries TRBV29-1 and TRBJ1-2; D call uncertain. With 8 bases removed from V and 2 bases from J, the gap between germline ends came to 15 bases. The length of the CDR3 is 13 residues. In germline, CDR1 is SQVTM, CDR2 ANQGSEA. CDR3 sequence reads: CSSPVPGNYGYTF. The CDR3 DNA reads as TGCAGCAGTCCGGTTCCGGGCAACTATGGCTACACCTTC. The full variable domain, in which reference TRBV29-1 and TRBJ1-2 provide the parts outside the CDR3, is SAVISQKPSRDICQRGTSLTIQCQVDSQVTMMFWYRQQPGQSLTLIATANQGSEATYESGFVIDKFPISRPNLTFSTLTVSNMSPEDSSIYLCSSPVPGNYGYTFGSGTRLTVV.

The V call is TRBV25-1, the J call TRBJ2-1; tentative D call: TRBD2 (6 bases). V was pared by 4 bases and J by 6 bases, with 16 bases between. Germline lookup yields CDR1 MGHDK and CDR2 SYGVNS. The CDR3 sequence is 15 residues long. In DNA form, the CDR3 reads TGTGCCAGCAGTGGCGTACTTCCGCGGGGCAATGAGCAGTTCTTC. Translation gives CASSGVLPRGNEQFF.

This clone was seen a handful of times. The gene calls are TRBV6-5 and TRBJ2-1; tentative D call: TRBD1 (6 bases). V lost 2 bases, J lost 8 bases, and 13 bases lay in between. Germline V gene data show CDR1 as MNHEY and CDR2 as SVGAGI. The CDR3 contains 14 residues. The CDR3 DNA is TGTGCCAGCAGTTACGGTACAGGGTCCCATGAGCAGTTCTTC. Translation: CASSYGTGSHEQFF.

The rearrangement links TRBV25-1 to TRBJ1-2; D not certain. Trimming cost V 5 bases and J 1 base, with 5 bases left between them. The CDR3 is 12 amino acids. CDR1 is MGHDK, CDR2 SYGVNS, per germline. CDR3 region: CASSRSNYGYTF. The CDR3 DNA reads TGTGCCAGCAGTAGAAGTAACTATGGCTACACCTTC.

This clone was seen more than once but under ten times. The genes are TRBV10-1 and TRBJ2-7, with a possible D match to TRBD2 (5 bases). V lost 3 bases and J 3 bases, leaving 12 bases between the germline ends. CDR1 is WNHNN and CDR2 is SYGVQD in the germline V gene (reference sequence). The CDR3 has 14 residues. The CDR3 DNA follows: TGCGCCAGCAGTGAAGAGGGTCTTGTCTACGAGCAGTACTTC. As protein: CASSEEGLVYEQYF.